A selection of T cell receptor beta chains follows, all from one sample in a study of cytomegalovirus exposure and HLA in healthy donors. TCRdb keeps only in-frame clones here, not all; method: immunoSEQ multiplex PCR. The data show about 86,000 clones, just over 70% seen once. The sample comprised PBMCs. The source of these receptors is a man between 60 and 75 years old in good health and CMV-seronegative. Both conserved end residues are part of each CDR3. D genes are given only for firm matches. Rows may omit the clone size; those that give it use once, few, many or a size class.

abundance	d_gene	len	v_gene	j_gene	CDR3nt	CDR3aa
few	NA	15	TRBV2	TRBJ2-1	TGTGCCAGCAATTGGAGAAGGGGCGAAAACAATGAGCAGTTCTTC	CASNWRRGENNEQFF
NA	NA	12	TRBV9	TRBJ2-7	TGTGCCAGCAGCTCAGGGGGGTACGAGCAGTACTTC	CASSSGGYEQYF
NA	TRBD2	11	TRBV29-1	TRBJ2-1	TGCAGCGGTGGGACTACCAATGAGCAGTTCTTC	CSGGTTNEQFF
NA	NA	13	TRBV7-2	TRBJ2-2	TGTGCCAGCAGCTTAGTCCTAGCCGGGGAGCTGTTTTTT	CASSLVLAGELFF
NA	TRBD2	17	TRBV9	TRBJ2-3	TGTGCCAGCAGCGTAGGGGGTGGGACTAGCGGCACAGATACGCAGTATTTT	CASSVGGGTSGTDTQYF
NA	TRBD1	14	TRBV29-1	TRBJ1-3	TGCAGCGTTGAGGAGGACAGGGCTGGAAACACCATATATTTT	CSVEEDRAGNTIYF
few	NA	11	TRBV2	TRBJ1-5	TGTGCCAGCAGTTCCGTACAGCCCCAGCATTTT	CASSSVQPQHF
NA	NA	16	TRBV7-2	TRBJ2-3	TGTGCCAGCAGCTTCCGGAGAGGGGGGGGCACAGATACGCAGTATTTT	CASSFRRGGGTDTQYF
NA	NA	15	TRBV7-8	TRBJ1-1	TGTGCCAGCAGCTACCGCGGTACAGGGATATCTGAAGCTTTCTTT	CASSYRGTGISEAFF
NA	TRBD1	16	TRBV7-9	TRBJ2-7	TGTGCCAGCAGCTTTTACGGGACAGGGGTCTCCTACGAGCAGTACTTC	CASSFYGTGVSYEQYF
few	TRBD2	16	TRBV11-2	TRBJ2-1	TGTGCCAGCAGCTTAGTTTCCGCGGGGGGTTACAATGAGCAGTTCTTC	CASSLVSAGGYNEQFF
few	NA	16	TRBV15	TRBJ1-5	TGTGCCACCAGCAGAGATAAGAGTTCCCCGAATCAGCCCCAGCATTTT	CATSRDKSSPNQPQHF
NA	NA	15	TRBV5-1	TRBJ2-5	TGCGCCAGCAGCTTGTTCCCCGGGGGAGAAGAGACCCAGTACTTC	CASSLFPGGEETQYF
NA	NA	13	TRBV7-9	TRBJ2-3	TGTGCCAGCAGTTCCCAACTAGAGGATACGCAGTATTTT	CASSSQLEDTQYF
NA	TRBD1	14	TRBV6-5	TRBJ1-6	TGTGCCACCGGACAGGGAGAATATAATTCACCCCTCCACTTT	CATGQGEYNSPLHF
NA	TRBD2	16	TRBV18	TRBJ2-7	TGTGCCAGCTCACCAGGGACTAGCGGGGGCGCCTACGAGCAGTACTTC	CASSPGTSGGAYEQYF
NA	NA	14	TRBV7-8	TRBJ2-7	TGTGCCAGTCAGCTCGATCGGGACAACCACGAGCAGTACTTC	CASQLDRDNHEQYF
NA	NA	15	TRBV6-1	TRBJ2-7	TGTGCCAGCAGTGAAAATGCTCTTAGTCCCTACGAGCAGTACTTC	CASSENALSPYEQYF
NA	NA	14	TRBV2	TRBJ1-5	TGTGCCAGCAGTGATGGCAGGGTCGGGCAGCCCCAGCATTTT	CASSDGRVGQPQHF
NA	NA	14	TRBV15	TRBJ2-5	TGTGCCACCAGCAGAGTTGAGTCGAGGGAGACCCAGTACTTC	CATSRVESRETQYF
NA	NA	13	TRBV6-6	TRBJ1-5	TGTGCCACCACATTAGAGGACAGTAGGCCCCAGCATTTT	CATTLEDSRPQHF
NA	TRBD1	14	TRBV7-9	TRBJ1-4	TGTGCCAGCAGCGGGGGACAGGGTAGGGAAAAACTGTTTTTT	CASSGGQGREKLFF
NA	TRBD1	15	TRBV18	TRBJ1-5	TGTGCCAGCTCCTTCGAGACAGGGCGAGAACAGCCCCAGCATTTT	CASSFETGREQPQHF
NA	TRBD2	17	TRBV11-3	TRBJ2-7	TGTGCCAGCAGCCCACCACCCCTAGCGGGAGGGAACTACGAGCAGTACTTC	CASSPPPLAGGNYEQYF
few	TRBD2	12	TRBV29-1	TRBJ2-7	TGCAGCACGGGGGGGGACGCCTACGAGCAGTACTTC	CSTGGDAYEQYF
NA	TRBD2	14	TRBV7-2	TRBJ2-7	TGTGCCAGCAGCTCCCGGGGGGGGGCCTACGAGCAGTACTTC	CASSSRGGAYEQYF
NA	TRBD2	15	TRBV7-2	TRBJ2-3	TGTGCCAGCAGCTTTAGCGGGGGGGCCGGAGATACGCAGTATTTT	CASSFSGGAGDTQYF
NA	NA	13	TRBV7-2	TRBJ2-2	TGTGCCAGCAGCTTAGTGGGAGTCGGGGAGCTGTTTTTT	CASSLVGVGELFF
NA	NA	14	TRBV5-4	TRBJ2-1	TGTGCCAGCAGCTTAAGCGGGCCCTACAATGAGCAGTTCTTC	CASSLSGPYNEQFF
NA	NA	14	TRBV7-9	TRBJ2-3	TGTGCCAGCAGCTCAGAGCGGAGCACAGATACGCAGTATTTT	CASSSERSTDTQYF
NA	TRBD1	16	TRBV27	TRBJ1-3	TGTGCCAGCAGTCAAAACAGGGGGCAAGGTGGAAACACCATATATTTT	CASSQNRGQGGNTIYF
NA	NA	13	TRBV15	TRBJ2-5	TGTGCCACCAGCAGAGACATCCAAGAGACCCAGTACTTC	CATSRDIQETQYF
few	TRBD2	14	TRBV19	TRBJ2-1	TGTGCCAGTAGTAGCCTAGCGGACTACAATGAGCAGTTCTTC	CASSSLADYNEQFF
NA	NA	15	TRBV7-8	TRBJ2-5	TGTGCCAGCAGCTTAGTGGCGGGGGCCGTTTCCCCCCAGTACTTC	CASSLVAGAVSPQYF
NA	TRBD1	15	TRBV25-1	TRBJ2-3	TGTGCCAGCAGTGCAGGACAGGGAGTGACAGATACGCAGTATTTT	CASSAGQGVTDTQYF
few	TRBD2	20	TRBV4-1	TRBJ2-2	TGCGCCAGCAGCCAAGATACTAGGACTAGCGGGAGTAGAAACACCGGGGAGCTGTTTTTT	CASSQDTRTSGSRNTGELFF
NA	NA	14	TRBV7-9	TRBJ1-5	TGTGCCAGCAGCCCCGGACAGCGCAATCAGCCCCAGCATTTT	CASSPGQRNQPQHF
NA	TRBD1	13	TRBV29-1	TRBJ2-7	TGCAGCGCCGTGACAGGGCAGAAAAACGAGCAGTACTTC	CSAVTGQKNEQYF
NA	TRBD2	13	TRBV2	TRBJ2-5	TGTGCCAGCGCGGGGGGGCAGGGGGAGACCCAGTACTTC	CASAGGQGETQYF
NA	TRBD2	14	TRBV7-2	TRBJ2-7	TGTGCCAGCAGCTTCGGGGGGGCCACCTACGAGCAGTACTTC	CASSFGGATYEQYF
NA	NA	11	TRBV10-3	TRBJ1-1	TGTGCCATCAGTGAGTCCTACGAAGCTTTCTTT	CAISESYEAFF
NA	NA	14	TRBV6-5	TRBJ2-1	TGTGCCAGCAGTTACTCGAACGAGGGCCATGAGCAGTTCTTC	CASSYSNEGHEQFF
NA	TRBD2	16	TRBV5-4	TRBJ2-5	TGTGCCAGCAGCTTGGAGCGGGGGGGCCAGGGGCAGACCCAGTACTTC	CASSLERGGQGQTQYF
NA	NA	13	TRBV30	TRBJ2-7	TGTGCCTGGAGTCGAGGTTCCGCCTACGAGCAGTACTTC	CAWSRGSAYEQYF
NA	NA	15	TRBV7-2	TRBJ2-1	TGTGCCAGCAGCTTAGGCCCGAGGGTGGACAATGAGCAGTTCTTC	CASSLGPRVDNEQFF
NA	NA	13	TRBV5-6	TRBJ2-5	TGTGCCAGCAGCTTGGGACTAGTCGGGACCCAGTACTTC	CASSLGLVGTQYF
NA	NA	14	TRBV11-2	TRBJ1-2	TGTGCCAGCAGCCGAGGACGGACTTCCTATGGCTACACCTTC	CASSRGRTSYGYTF
NA	NA	12	TRBV7-9	TRBJ1-1	TGTGCCAGCAGTACGGGACTGACCGAAGCTTTCTTT	CASSTGLTEAFF
NA	TRBD2	15	TRBV2	TRBJ2-7	TGTGCCAGCAGAGAACAGACTAGCGGGGCCTACGAGCAGTACTTC	CASREQTSGAYEQYF
NA	NA	17	TRBV5-5	TRBJ1-2	TGTGCCAGCAGCTTGGGAGGAGGACAGCACACTAACTATGGCTACACCTTC	CASSLGGGQHTNYGYTF
once	NA	15	TRBV28	TRBJ1-4	TGTGCCAGCAGTTTAGGGGCCGCCCCTAATGAAAAACTGTTTTTT	CASSLGAAPNEKLFF